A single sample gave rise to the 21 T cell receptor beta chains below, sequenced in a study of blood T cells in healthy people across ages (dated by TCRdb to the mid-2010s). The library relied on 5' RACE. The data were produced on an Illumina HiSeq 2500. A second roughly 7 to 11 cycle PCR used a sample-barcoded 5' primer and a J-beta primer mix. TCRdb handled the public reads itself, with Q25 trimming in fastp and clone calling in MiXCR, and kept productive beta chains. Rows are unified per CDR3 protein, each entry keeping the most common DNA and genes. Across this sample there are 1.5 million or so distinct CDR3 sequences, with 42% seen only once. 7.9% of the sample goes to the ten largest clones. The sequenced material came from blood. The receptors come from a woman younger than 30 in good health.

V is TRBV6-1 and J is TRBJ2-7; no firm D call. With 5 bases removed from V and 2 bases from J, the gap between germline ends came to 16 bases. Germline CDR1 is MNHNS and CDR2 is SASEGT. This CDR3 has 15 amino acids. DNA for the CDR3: TGTGCCAGCAGTCCCGGACGGCGAACCCCCTACGAGCAGTACTTC. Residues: CASSPGRRTPYEQYF.

The CDR3 sequence is CASSGVGVSGYEQYF. The CDR3 DNA is TGTGCCAGCAGCGGGGTCGGGGTTTCGGGCTACGAGCAGTACTTC. This sequence joins TRBV11-2 and TRBJ2-7, with D possibly being TRBD2 (5 bases). The CDR3 sequence is 15 residues long. Per germline, CDR1 SGHAT and CDR2 FQNNGV. Trimming shortened V by 5 bases and J by 3 bases, and 17 bases separated the two germline ends.

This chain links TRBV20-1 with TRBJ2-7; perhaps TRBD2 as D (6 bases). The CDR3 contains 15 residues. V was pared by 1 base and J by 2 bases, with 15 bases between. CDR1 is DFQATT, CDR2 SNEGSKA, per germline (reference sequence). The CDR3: CSARGAGRGTYEQYF. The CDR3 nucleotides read TGCAGTGCTAGAGGTGCGGGGCGAGGGACCTACGAGCAGTACTTC.

The CDR3 bases are TGTGCCAGCAGCGTAACAGTGTTCGATGAGCAGTTCTTC. This sequence encodes CASSVTVFDEQFF. The chain employs TRBV9 and TRBJ2-1; no clear D. Germline-derived CDR1 and CDR2 are SGDLS and YYNGEE. CDR3 size: 13 residues. V dropped 1 base and J dropped 8 bases, with 10 bases sitting between them.

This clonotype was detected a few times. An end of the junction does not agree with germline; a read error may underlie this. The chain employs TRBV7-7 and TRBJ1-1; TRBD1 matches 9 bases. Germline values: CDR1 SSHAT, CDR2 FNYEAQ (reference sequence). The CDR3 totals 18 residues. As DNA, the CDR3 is TGTGCTAGCAGTGGCACAGGGGGCTTGCCCCCCCCCCCTTGTGAAGCTTTCTTT. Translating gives CASSGTGGLPPPPCEAFF.

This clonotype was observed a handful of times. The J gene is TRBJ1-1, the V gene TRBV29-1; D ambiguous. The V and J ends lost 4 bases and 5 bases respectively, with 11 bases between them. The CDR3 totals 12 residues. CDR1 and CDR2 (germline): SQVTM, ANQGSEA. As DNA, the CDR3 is TGCAGCGTTGGCCCGGGTCAGACTGAAGCTTTCTTT. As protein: CSVGPGQTEAFF.

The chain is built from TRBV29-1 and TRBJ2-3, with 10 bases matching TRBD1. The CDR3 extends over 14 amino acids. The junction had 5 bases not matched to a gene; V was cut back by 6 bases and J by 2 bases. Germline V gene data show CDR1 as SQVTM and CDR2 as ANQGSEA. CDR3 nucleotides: TGCAGCGTCCCGGGACAGGGGTTCACAGATACGCAGTATTTT. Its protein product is CSVPGQGFTDTQYF.

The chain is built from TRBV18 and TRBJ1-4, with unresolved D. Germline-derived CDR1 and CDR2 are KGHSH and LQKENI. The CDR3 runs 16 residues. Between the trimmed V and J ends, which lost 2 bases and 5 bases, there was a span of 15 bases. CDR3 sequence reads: CASSPSRLGRNEKLFF. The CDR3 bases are TGTGCCAGCTCACCATCGAGGCTCGGGAGGAATGAAAAACTGTTTTTT.

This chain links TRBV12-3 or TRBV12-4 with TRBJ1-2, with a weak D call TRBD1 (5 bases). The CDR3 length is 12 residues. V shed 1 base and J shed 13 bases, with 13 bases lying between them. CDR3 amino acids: CASSLGGIPATF. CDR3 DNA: TGTGCCAGCAGTTTAGGGGGGATTCCTGCCACCTTC.

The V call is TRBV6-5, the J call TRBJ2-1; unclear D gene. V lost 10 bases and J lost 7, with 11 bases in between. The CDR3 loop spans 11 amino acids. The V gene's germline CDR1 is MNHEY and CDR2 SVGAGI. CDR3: CATLGSNEQFF. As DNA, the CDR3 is TGTGCCACCCTGGGAAGTAATGAGCAGTTCTTC.

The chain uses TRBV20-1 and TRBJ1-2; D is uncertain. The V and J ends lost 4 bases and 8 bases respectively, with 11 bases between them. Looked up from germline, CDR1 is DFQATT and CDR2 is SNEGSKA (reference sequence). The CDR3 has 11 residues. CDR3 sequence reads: CSANLEWGYTF. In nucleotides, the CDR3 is TGCAGTGCTAACCTGGAGTGGGGCTACACCTTC.

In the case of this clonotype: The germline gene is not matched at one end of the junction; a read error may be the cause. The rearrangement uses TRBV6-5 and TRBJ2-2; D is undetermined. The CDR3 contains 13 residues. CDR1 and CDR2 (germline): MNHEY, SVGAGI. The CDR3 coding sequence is TGTGCCAGCAGTGACTCGGTGGGCGGGGAGCTGTTTTTT. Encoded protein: CASSDSVGGELFF.

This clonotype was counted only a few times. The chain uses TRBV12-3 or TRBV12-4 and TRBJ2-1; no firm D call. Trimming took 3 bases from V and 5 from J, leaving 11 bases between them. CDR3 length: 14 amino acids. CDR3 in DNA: TGTGCCAGCAGTTTCCCAGGTGGGAACAATGAGCAGTTCTTC. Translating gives CASSFPGGNNEQFF.

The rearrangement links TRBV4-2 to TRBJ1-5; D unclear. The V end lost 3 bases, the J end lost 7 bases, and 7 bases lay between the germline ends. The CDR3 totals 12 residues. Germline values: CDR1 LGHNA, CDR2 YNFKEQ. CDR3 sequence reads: CASSHPNQPQHF. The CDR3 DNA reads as TGTGCCAGCAGCCACCCTAACCAGCCCCAGCATTTT.

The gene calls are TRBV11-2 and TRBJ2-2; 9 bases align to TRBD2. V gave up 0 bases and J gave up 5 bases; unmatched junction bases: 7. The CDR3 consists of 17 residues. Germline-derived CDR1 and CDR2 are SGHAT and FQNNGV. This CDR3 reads CASSLDLSSGRTGELFF. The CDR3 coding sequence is TGTGCCAGCAGCTTAGATCTTTCAAGCGGGAGGACCGGGGAGCTGTTTTTT.

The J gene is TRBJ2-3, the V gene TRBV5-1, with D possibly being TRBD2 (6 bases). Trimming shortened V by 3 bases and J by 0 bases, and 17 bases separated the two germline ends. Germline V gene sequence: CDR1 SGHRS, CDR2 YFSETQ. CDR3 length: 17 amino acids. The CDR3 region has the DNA TGCGCCAGCAGCTCGGCGGGTAGGAGGGGCAGCACAGATACGCAGTATTTT. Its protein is CASSSAGRRGSTDTQYF.

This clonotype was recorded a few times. The CDR3 sequence: CATSPKQERLAGEDGETDTQYF. The CDR3 DNA reads TGTGCCACCAGCCCCAAACAGGAGCGGCTAGCGGGAGAAGATGGGGAAACAGATACGCAGTATTTT. The rearrangement links TRBV15 to TRBJ2-3; 10 nucleotides agree with TRBD2. The length of the CDR3 is 22 residues. Looked up from germline, CDR1 is LNHNV and CDR2 is YYDKDF (reference sequence). With V trimmed by 5 bases and J by 3 bases, 26 bases remained unmatched.

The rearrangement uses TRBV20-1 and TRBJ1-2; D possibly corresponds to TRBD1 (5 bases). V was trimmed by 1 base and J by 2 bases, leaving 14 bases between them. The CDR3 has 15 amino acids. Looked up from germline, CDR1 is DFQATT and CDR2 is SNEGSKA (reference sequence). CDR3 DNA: TGCAGTGCTAGAGCAGGGCAGGCGCTGAACTATGGCTACACCTTC. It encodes CSARAGQALNYGYTF.

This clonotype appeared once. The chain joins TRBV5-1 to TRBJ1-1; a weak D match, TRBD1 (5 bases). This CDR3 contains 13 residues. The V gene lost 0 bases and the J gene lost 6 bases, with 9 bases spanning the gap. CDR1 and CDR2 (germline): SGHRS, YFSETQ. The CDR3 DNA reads TGCGCCAGCAGCTTGGCCGGGGGGGCTGAAGCTTTCTTT. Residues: CASSLAGGAEAFF. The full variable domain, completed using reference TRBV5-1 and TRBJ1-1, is KAGVTQTPRYLIKTRGQQVTLSCSPISGHRSVSWYQQTPGQGLQFLFEYFSETQRNKGNFPGRFSGRQFSNSRSEMNVSTLELGDSALYLCASSLAGGAEAFFGQGTRLTVV.

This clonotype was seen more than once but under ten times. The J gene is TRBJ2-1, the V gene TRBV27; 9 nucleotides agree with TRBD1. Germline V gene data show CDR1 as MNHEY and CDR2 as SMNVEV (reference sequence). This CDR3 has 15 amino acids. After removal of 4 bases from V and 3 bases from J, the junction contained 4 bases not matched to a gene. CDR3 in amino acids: CASSSRDRVYNEQFF. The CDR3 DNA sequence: TGTGCCAGCAGTTCCCGGGACAGGGTCTACAATGAGCAGTTCTTC.

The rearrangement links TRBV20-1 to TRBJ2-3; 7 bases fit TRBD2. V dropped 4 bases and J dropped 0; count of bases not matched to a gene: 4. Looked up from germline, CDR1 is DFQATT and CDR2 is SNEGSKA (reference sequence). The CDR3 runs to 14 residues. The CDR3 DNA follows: TGCAGTGCTATAGCTAGCGGTAGCACAGATACGCAGTATTTT. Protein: CSAIASGSTDTQYF.